The clone carrying this T cell receptor (beta chain) appeared once. CDR3 length equals 15 residues. Germline V gene sequence: CDR1 SGHVS, CDR2 FNYEAQ. Trimming removed 2 bases at V and 0 bases at J, with 10 bases between. This record comes from a study of multiple sclerosis patients with progressive multifocal leukoencephalopathy. The assay was run at survey level. The protocol was immunoSEQ multiplex PCR, while the TCRdb copy is restricted to in-frame clones and leaves out a portion. The sample holds 20,000 to 25,000 clones, 91% seen once. Time point: roughly 12 months of natalizumab therapy. The chain employs TRBV7-6 and TRBJ1-1; the D is unclear. The sequence derives from a young man with multiple sclerosis. Material: PBMCs, obtained from a patient treated with natalizumab. The DNA of the CDR3 is TGTGCCAGCAGCTTATCTCATGGATTGAACACTGAAGCTTTCTTT. It specifies CASSLSHGLNTEAFF. Filled out from reference TRBV7-6 and TRBJ1-1, the complete variable domain reads GAGVSQSPRYKVTKRGQDVALRCDPISGHVSLYWYRQALGQGPEFLTYFNYEAQQDKSGLPNDRFSAERPEGSISTLTIQRTEQRDSAMYRCASSLSHGLNTEAFFGQGTRLTVV.